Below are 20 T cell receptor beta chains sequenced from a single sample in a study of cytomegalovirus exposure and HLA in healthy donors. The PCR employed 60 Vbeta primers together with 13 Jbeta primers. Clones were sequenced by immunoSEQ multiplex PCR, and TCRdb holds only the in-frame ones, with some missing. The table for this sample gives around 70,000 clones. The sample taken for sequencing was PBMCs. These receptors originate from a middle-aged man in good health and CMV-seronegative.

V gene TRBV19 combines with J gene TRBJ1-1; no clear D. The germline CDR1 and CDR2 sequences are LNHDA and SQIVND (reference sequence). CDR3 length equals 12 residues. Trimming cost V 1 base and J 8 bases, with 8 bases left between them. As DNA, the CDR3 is TGTGCCAGTAGTATAGCATCGGGGGAAGCTTTCTTT. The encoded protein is CASSIASGEAFF. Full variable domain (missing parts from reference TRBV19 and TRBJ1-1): DGGITQSPKYLFRKEGQNVTLSCEQNLNHDAMYWYRQDPGQGLRLIYYSQIVNDFQKGDIAEGYSVSREKKESFPLTVTSAQKNPTAFYLCASSIASGEAFFGQGTRLTVV.

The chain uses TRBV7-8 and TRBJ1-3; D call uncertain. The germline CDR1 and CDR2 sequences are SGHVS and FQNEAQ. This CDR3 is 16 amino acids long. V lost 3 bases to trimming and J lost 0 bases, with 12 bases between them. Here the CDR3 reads CASSFQAHRSGNTIYF. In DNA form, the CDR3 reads TGTGCCAGCAGCTTTCAGGCCCACCGCTCTGGAAACACCATATATTTT.

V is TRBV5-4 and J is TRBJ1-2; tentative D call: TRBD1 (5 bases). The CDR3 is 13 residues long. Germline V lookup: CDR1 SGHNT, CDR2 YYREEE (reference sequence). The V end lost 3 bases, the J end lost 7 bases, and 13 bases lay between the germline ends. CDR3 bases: TGTGCCAGCAGCTCCCCGGCAGGGATTGGCTACACCTTC. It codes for CASSSPAGIGYTF. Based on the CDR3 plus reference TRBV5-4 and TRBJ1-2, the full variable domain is ETGVTQSPTHLIKTRGQQVTLRCSSQSGHNTVSWYQQALGQGPQFIFQYYREEENGRGNFPPRFSGLQFPNYSSELNVNALELDDSALYLCASSSPAGIGYTFGSGTRLTVV.

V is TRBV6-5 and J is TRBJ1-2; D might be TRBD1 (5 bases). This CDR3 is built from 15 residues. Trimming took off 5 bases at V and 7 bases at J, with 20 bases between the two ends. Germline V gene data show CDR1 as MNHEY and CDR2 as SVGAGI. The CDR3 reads CASSPSSSGAFGYTF. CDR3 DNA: TGTGCCAGCAGTCCCTCCTCCTCTGGGGCATTTGGCTACACCTTC.

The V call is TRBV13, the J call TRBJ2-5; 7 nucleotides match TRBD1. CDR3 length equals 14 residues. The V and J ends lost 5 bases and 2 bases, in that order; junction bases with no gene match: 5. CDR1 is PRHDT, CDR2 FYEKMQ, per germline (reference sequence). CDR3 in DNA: TGTGCCAGCAGCCGGGCGACAGGGCAAGAGACCCAGTACTTC. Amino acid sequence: CASSRATGQETQYF.

CDR3 loop: CASTWVRGGYNEQFF. DNA of the CDR3: TGTGCCAGCACCTGGGTCAGGGGTGGCTACAATGAGCAGTTCTTC. The V call is TRBV11-2, the J call TRBJ2-1, with TRBD1 as a possible D gene (6 bases). This CDR3 spans 15 amino acids. V was cut by 7 bases and J by 3 bases, with 16 bases left in between. Germline V gene data show CDR1 as SGHAT and CDR2 as FQNNGV.

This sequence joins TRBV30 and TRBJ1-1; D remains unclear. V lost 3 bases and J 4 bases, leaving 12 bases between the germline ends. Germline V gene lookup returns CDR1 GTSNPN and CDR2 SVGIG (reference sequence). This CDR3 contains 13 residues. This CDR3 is CAWRESGFTEAFF. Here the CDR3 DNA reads TGTGCCTGGAGGGAGTCCGGGTTCACTGAAGCTTTCTTT.

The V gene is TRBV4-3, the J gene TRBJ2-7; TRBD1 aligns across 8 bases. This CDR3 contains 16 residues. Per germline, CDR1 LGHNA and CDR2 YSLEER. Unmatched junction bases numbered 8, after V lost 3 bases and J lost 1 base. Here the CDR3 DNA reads TGCGCCAGCAGCCATAACCGGGACAGGTCTTCCTACGAGCAGTACTTC. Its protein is CASSHNRDRSSYEQYF.

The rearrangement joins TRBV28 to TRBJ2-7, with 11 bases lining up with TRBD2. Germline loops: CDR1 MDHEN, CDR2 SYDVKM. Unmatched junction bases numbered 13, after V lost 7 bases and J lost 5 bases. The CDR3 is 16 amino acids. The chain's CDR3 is CASIGLAGGLGNEQYF. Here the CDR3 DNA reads TGTGCCAGCATCGGGTTAGCGGGAGGGCTAGGGAACGAGCAGTACTTC.

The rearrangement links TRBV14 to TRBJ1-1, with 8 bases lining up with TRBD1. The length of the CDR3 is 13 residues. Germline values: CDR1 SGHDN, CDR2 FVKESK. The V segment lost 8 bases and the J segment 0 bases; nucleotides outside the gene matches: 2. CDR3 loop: CASARGLNTEAFF. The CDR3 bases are TGTGCCAGCGCCAGGGGGCTGAACACTGAAGCTTTCTTT.

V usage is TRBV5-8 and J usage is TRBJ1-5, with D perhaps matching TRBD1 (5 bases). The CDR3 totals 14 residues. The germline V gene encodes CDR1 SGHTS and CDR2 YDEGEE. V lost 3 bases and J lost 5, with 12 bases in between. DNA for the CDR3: TGTGCCAGCAGCTCCACAGGTCCCCATCAGCCCCAGCATTTT. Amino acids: CASSSTGPHQPQHF.

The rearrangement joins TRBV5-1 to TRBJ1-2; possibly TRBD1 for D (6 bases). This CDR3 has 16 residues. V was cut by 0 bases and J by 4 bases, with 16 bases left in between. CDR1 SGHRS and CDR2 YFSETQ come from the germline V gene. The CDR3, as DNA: TGCGCCAGCAGCTTGGCGGGCGGGGGCATTACCTATGGCTACACCTTC. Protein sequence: CASSLAGGGITYGYTF.

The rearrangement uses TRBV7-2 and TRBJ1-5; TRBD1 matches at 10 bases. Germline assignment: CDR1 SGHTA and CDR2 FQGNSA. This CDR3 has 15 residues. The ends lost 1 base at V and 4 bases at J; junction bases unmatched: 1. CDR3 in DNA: TGTGCCAGCAGCTTAGAGGGACAGGGGAATCAGCCCCAGCATTTT. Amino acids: CASSLEGQGNQPQHF.

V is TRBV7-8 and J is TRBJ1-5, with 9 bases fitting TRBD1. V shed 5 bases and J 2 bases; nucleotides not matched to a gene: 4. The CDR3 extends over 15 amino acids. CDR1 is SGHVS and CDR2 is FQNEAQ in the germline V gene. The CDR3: CASSTDRGGNQPQHF. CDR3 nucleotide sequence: TGTGCCAGCAGCACGGACAGGGGAGGCAATCAGCCCCAGCATTTT.

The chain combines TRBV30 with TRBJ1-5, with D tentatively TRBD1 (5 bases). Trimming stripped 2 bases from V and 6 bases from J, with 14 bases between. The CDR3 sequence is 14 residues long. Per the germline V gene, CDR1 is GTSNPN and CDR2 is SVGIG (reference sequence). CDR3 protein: CAWSSRGRGQPQHF. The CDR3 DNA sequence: TGTGCCTGGAGTAGTAGGGGAAGAGGTCAGCCCCAGCATTTT.

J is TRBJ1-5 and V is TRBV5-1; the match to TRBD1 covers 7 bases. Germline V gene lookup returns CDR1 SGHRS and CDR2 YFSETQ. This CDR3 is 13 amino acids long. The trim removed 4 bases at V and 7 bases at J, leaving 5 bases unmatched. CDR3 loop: CASSPTGNQPQHF. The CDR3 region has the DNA TGCGCCAGCAGCCCGACAGGGAACCAGCCCCAGCATTTT.

CDR3 sequence reads: CASSPNYEQYF. As DNA, the CDR3 is TGTGCCAGCAGCCCAAACTACGAGCAGTACTTC. The V call is TRBV11-2, the J call TRBJ2-7; no clear D. This CDR3 is built from 11 residues. The germline V and J ends were trimmed by 5 bases and 3 bases, with 5 bases remaining between them. Germline V gene lookup returns CDR1 SGHAT and CDR2 FQNNGV.

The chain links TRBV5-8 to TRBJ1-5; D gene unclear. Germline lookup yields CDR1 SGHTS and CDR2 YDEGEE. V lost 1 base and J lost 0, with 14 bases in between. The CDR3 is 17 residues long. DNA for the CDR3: TGTGCCAGCAGCTTGTCGACACCAGCCGATAGCAATCAGCCCCAGCATTTT. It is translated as CASSLSTPADSNQPQHF. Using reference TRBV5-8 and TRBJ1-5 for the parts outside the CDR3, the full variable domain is EAGVTQSPTHLIKTRGQQATLRCSPISGHTSVYWYQQALGLGLQFLLWYDEGEERNRGNFPPRFSGRQFPNYSSELNVNALELEDSALYLCASSLSTPADSNQPQHFGDGTRLSIL.

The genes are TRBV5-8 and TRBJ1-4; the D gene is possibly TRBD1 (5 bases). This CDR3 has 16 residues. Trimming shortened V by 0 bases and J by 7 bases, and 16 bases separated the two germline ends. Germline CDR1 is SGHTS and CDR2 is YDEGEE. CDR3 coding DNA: TGTGCCAGCAGCTTGGCCACAGGATTTCCCAGTGAAAAACTGTTTTTT. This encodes CASSLATGFPSEKLFF.

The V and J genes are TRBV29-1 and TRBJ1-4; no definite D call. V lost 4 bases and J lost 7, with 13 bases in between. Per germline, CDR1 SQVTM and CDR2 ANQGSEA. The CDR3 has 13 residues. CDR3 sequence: CSVAARSVEKLFF. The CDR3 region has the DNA TGCAGCGTTGCTGCCAGGTCCGTTGAAAAACTGTTTTTT.